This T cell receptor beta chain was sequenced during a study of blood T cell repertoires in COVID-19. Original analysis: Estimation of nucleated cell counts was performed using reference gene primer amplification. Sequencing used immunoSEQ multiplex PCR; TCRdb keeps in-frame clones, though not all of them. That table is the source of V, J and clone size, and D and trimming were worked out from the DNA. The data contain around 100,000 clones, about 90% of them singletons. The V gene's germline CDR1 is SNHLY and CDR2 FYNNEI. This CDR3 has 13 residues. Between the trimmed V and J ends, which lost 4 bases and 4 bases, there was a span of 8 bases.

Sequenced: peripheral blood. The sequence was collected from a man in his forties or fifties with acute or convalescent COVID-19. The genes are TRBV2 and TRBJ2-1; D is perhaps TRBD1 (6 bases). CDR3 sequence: CASSGDIYNEQFF. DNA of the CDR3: TGTGCCAGCAGTGGGGACATTTACAATGAGCAGTTCTTC. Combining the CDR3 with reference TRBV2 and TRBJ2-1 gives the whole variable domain EPEVTQTPSHQVTQMGQEVILRCVPISNHLYFYWYRQILGQKVEFLVSFYNNEISEKSEIFDDQFSVERPDGSNFTLKIRSTKLEDSAMYFCASSGDIYNEQFFGPGTRLTVL.